This T cell receptor beta chain derives from a study of blood T cells in healthy people across ages. Together with a sample-barcoded 5' primer, a J-beta primer mix was included in a second PCR lasting about 6 to 11 cycles. TCRdb passed the 5' RACE reads through MiXCR, listing each CDR3 protein once. Here the sample spans 1.5 million to 2 million distinct CDR3 sequences, 49% being singletons. In its sample, this clonotype was seen a few times. The CDR3 runs 15 residues. The germline V gene has CDR1 SGHTA and CDR2 FQGNSA. The V gene lost 2 bases and the J gene lost 6 bases, with 16 bases spanning the gap.

This receptor was identified in a woman in her thirties or forties in good health. Material for sequencing was blood. The genes are TRBV7-2 and TRBJ2-5; TRBD2 is a possible D gene (6 bases). The CDR3 sequence: CASSLRQEGRKTQYF. CDR3 nucleotides: TGTGCCAGCAGCTTAAGGCAGGAGGGCCGGAAGACCCAGTACTTC.